These 23 T cell receptor beta chains were all obtained from the same sample, sequenced in a study of blood T cell repertoires in COVID-19. The repertoire was sequenced with immunoSEQ multiplex PCR; TCRdb's copy has only in-frame clones and lacks some. This sample has over 250,000 clones, with around 87% found just once. Sample: PBMCs or T cells enriched from blood (not recorded which). These receptors were collected from a woman in her twenties or thirties who had recovered from COVID-19.

The gene calls are TRBV9 and TRBJ2-3; a weak D match, TRBD2 (6 bases). Germline values: CDR1 SGDLS, CDR2 YYNGEE. The V and J ends lost 3 bases and 4 bases respectively, with 12 bases between them. The CDR3 is made up of 14 amino acids. The CDR3: CASSGSGRSDTQYF. The CDR3 region has the DNA TGTGCCAGCAGCGGATCCGGGAGATCAGATACGCAGTATTTT.

This clone was observed once. The genes are TRBV29-1 and TRBJ1-1, with D uncertain. Germline-derived CDR1 and CDR2 are SQVTM and ANQGSEA. With 4 bases removed from V and 0 bases from J, the gap between germline ends came to 9 bases. The length of the CDR3 is 13 residues. CDR3 sequence (DNA): TGCAGCGTTGGCGCGCTTGTGAACACTGAAGCTTTCTTT. Protein product: CSVGALVNTEAFF.

The genes are TRBV6-5 and TRBJ2-1, with a tentative D call TRBD2 (5 bases). V lost 5 bases, J lost 7 bases, and 6 bases lay in between. CDR1 is MNHEY, CDR2 SVGAGI, per germline. The CDR3 totals 11 residues. The CDR3 spells CASSRENEQFF. In DNA form, the CDR3 reads TGTGCCAGCAGTAGGGAGAATGAGCAGTTCTTC.

This clone has just one count. The genes are TRBV28 and TRBJ2-7; 7 bases align to TRBD2. Per germline, CDR1 MDHEN and CDR2 SYDVKM. The CDR3 spans 13 residues. V was clipped by 7 bases and J by 0 bases; unmatched bases: 3. The CDR3, as DNA: TGTGCCAGCACCCCGGGGGGCTCCTACGAGCAGTACTTC. Translating it yields CASTPGGSYEQYF.

The chain employs TRBV5-1 and TRBJ2-3; 9 bases are shared with TRBD2. Germline trimming cut 2 bases from V and 5 bases from J; bases unmatched to any gene: 6. The CDR3 covers 15 residues. Germline loops: CDR1 SGHRS, CDR2 YFSETQ. CDR3 loop: CASSFAGGQVDTQYF. CDR3 DNA: TGCGCCAGCAGCTTTGCGGGGGGGCAGGTAGATACGCAGTATTTT.

The V call is TRBV13, the J call TRBJ1-2; 8 bases line up with TRBD1. Germline values: CDR1 PRHDT, CDR2 FYEKMQ (reference sequence). This CDR3 has 13 amino acids. After removal of 9 bases from V and 6 bases from J, the junction contained 9 bases not matched to a gene. In nucleotides, the CDR3 is TGTGCCAGTTCAGACAGGGGACAGGATGGCTACACCTTC. Its protein product is CASSDRGQDGYTF.

The chain combines TRBV6-5 with TRBJ1-2; 7 bases are shared with TRBD1. Germline V gene data show CDR1 as MNHEY and CDR2 as SVGAGI. The CDR3 sequence is 14 residues long. Germline trimming cut 6 bases from V and 4 bases from J; bases unmatched to any gene: 8. The CDR3 sequence: CASSRDSRSYGYTF. The CDR3 DNA reads as TGTGCCAGCAGCCGGGACAGTCGATCCTATGGCTACACCTTC.

This chain connects TRBV5-5 to TRBJ1-5; unclear D gene. There are 14 residues in the CDR3. V gave up 4 bases and J gave up 2 bases, with 10 bases separating them. CDR1 is SGHKS, CDR2 YYEKEE, per germline (reference sequence). CDR3 amino acids: CASSLIGRNQPQHF. The CDR3, as DNA: TGTGCCAGCAGCCTGATTGGGCGCAATCAGCCCCAGCATTTT.

V usage is TRBV7-9 and J usage is TRBJ2-7; D gene unclear. V was clipped by 5 bases and J by 1 base, with 6 bases between them. CDR3 size: 12 residues. CDR1 SEHNR and CDR2 FQNEAQ come from the germline V gene (reference sequence). CDR3 nucleotides: TGTGCCAGCAGCCACAGTTCCTACGAGCAGTACTTC. Protein sequence: CASSHSSYEQYF.

The chain has TRBV7-2 and TRBJ2-7; no definite D call. The CDR3 is 13 residues long. Deletions cut 2 bases from V and 3 bases from J, with 8 bases between. Germline V gives CDR1 SGHTA, CDR2 FQGNSA. This chain's CDR3 is CASSLSSGYEQYF. The CDR3 bases are TGTGCCAGCAGCTTATCTTCGGGCTACGAGCAGTACTTC.

The V gene is TRBV9, the J gene TRBJ2-3; 11 bases agree with TRBD2. Unmatched junction bases numbered 12, after V lost 3 bases and J lost 6 bases. This CDR3 comprises 17 residues. Germline V gene lookup returns CDR1 SGDLS and CDR2 YYNGEE. The CDR3 bases are TGTGCCAGCAGCGCGGGGGGACTAGCGGCTTTCGGGGATACGCAGTATTTT. This translates into CASSAGGLAAFGDTQYF. The variable domain in full, with the rest retrieved from reference TRBV9 and TRBJ2-3, is DSGVTQTPKHLITATGQRVTLRCSPRSGDLSVYWYQQSLDQGLQFLIQYYNGEERAKGNILERFSAQQFPDLHSELNLSSLELGDSALYFCASSAGGLAAFGDTQYFGPGTRLTVL.

Of note for this clone: The same CDR3 arises from other DNA sequences in this sample as well. The chain combines TRBV6-5 with TRBJ1-5; the D is unclear. V lost 0 bases and J 5 bases, leaving 5 bases between the germline ends. This CDR3 is built from 13 residues. The germline gives CDR1 MNHEY, CDR2 SVGAGI. CDR3 sequence (DNA): TGTGCCAGCAGTTACTCCCGAGATCAGCCCCAGCATTTT. Amino acid sequence: CASSYSRDQPQHF.

The chain carries TRBV28 and TRBJ2-7; 9 nucleotides agree with TRBD1. CDR1 is MDHEN and CDR2 is SYDVKM in the germline V gene. The CDR3 is 13 amino acids. V dropped 5 bases and J dropped 6; count of bases not matched to a gene: 5. This chain's CDR3 is CASSEDRGLEQYF. CDR3 DNA: TGTGCCAGCAGTGAGGACAGGGGACTCGAGCAGTACTTC.

V gene TRBV6-1 combines with J gene TRBJ2-7; D may be TRBD1 (5 bases). Per the germline V gene, CDR1 is MNHNS and CDR2 is SASEGT. With 2 bases removed from V and 0 bases from J, the gap between germline ends came to 5 bases. The CDR3 loop spans 13 amino acids. CDR3 bases: TGTGCCAGCAGTGAACAGGGCTCCTACGAGCAGTACTTC. It encodes CASSEQGSYEQYF.

The V gene is TRBV29-1, the J gene TRBJ1-2; 7 bases fit TRBD1. J lost 5 bases, V lost 3 bases, and 6 bases had no gene match. Germline CDR1 reads SQVTM; CDR2 reads ANQGSEA. The CDR3 spans 13 residues. CDR3 protein: CSVDGDSLYGYTF. Written as DNA, the CDR3 is TGCAGCGTTGATGGGGACAGTCTGTATGGCTACACCTTC.

V is TRBV7-9 and J is TRBJ2-3, with D tentatively TRBD1 (6 bases). Germline CDR1 is SEHNR and CDR2 is FQNEAQ (reference sequence). CDR3 size: 17 residues. The germline V and J ends were trimmed by 1 base and 0 bases, with 14 bases remaining between them. The CDR3 nucleotides read TGTGCCAGCAGCTTAGTCGAGACAGGAGTCAGCACAGATACGCAGTATTTT. Its protein product is CASSLVETGVSTDTQYF.

The chain's CDR3 is CASSLGDRAGEEAFF. CDR3 DNA sequence: TGTGCCAGCAGCTTGGGGGATAGGGCAGGGGAGGAAGCTTTCTTT. The chain recombines TRBV5-4 with TRBJ1-1, with D perhaps matching TRBD1 (6 bases). The CDR3 is 15 residues long. Between the trimmed V and J ends, which lost 0 bases and 8 bases, there was a span of 17 bases. In germline, CDR1 is SGHNT, CDR2 YYREEE (reference sequence).

A single count supports this clone. This sequence joins TRBV7-8 and TRBJ1-6; D uncertain. The CDR3 loop spans 12 amino acids. Trimming stripped 5 bases from V and 11 bases from J, with 10 bases between. Per germline, CDR1 SGHVS and CDR2 FQNEAQ. This chain's CDR3 is CASSPSVPPLHF. The CDR3, as DNA: TGTGCCAGCAGCCCGTCGGTTCCACCCCTCCACTTT. Complete variable domain (other parts from reference TRBV7-8 and TRBJ1-6): GAGVSQSPRYKVAKRGQDVALRCDPISGHVSLFWYQQALGQGPEFLTYFQNEAQLDKSGLPSDRFFAERPEGSVSTLKIQRTQQEDSAVYLCASSPSVPPLHFGNGTRLTVT.

This clone was seen only a few times. The rearrangement links TRBV6-5 to TRBJ1-2; D is perhaps TRBD1 (6 bases). Germline V gene data show CDR1 as MNHEY and CDR2 as SVGAGI. The CDR3 is 13 residues long. Between the trimmed V and J ends, which lost 7 bases and 3 bases, there was a span of 12 bases. The CDR3 is CASKPTGYYGYTF. In nucleotides, the CDR3 is TGTGCCAGCAAACCGACAGGCTACTATGGCTACACCTTC.

The rearrangement joins TRBV28 to TRBJ1-3; D is unclear. Trimming pared 3 bases from V and 4 bases from J, leaving 7 bases between. Per the germline V gene, CDR1 is MDHEN and CDR2 is SYDVKM. This CDR3 has 13 amino acids. The CDR3 coding sequence is TGTGCCAGCAGTTTGCCACAGGGAAACACCATATATTTT. Protein sequence: CASSLPQGNTIYF.

V usage is TRBV15 and J usage is TRBJ1-4; D unresolved. Germline assignment: CDR1 LNHNV and CDR2 YYDKDF (reference sequence). The ends were cut back, 0 bases at V and 8 bases at J, with 16 bases in the middle. This CDR3 spans 16 amino acids. The DNA for the CDR3 is TGTGCCACCAGCAGAGATCTGGGCTCCTTGACGGAAAAACTGTTTTTT. Translation: CATSRDLGSLTEKLFF. Drawing the rest from reference TRBV15 and TRBJ1-4, the complete variable domain is DAMVIQNPRYQVTQFGKPVTLSCSQTLNHNVMYWYQQKSSQAPKLLFHYYDKDFNNEADTPDNFQSRRPNTSFCFLDIRSPGLGDTAMYLCATSRDLGSLTEKLFFGSGTQLSVL.

The V gene is TRBV19, the J gene TRBJ1-1; 9 positions match TRBD1. The germline gives CDR1 LNHDA, CDR2 SQIVND (reference sequence). With V trimmed by 3 bases and J by 11 bases, 4 bases remained unmatched. There are 12 residues in the CDR3. CDR3 in amino acids: CASSIVDRGAFF. DNA of the CDR3: TGTGCCAGTAGTATCGTCGACAGGGGGGCTTTCTTT.

The chain combines TRBV3-1 (or the pseudogene TRBV3-2) with TRBJ1-6; perhaps TRBD1 as D (6 bases). This CDR3 spans 16 amino acids. Germline values: CDR1 LGHDT, CDR2 YNNKEL (reference sequence). The V and J ends lost 0 bases and 6 bases respectively, with 12 bases between them. CDR3 nucleotide sequence: TGTGCCAGCAGCCAAGAAGGGGGACAATTTAATTCACCCCTCCACTTT. It yields the protein CASSQEGGQFNSPLHF.